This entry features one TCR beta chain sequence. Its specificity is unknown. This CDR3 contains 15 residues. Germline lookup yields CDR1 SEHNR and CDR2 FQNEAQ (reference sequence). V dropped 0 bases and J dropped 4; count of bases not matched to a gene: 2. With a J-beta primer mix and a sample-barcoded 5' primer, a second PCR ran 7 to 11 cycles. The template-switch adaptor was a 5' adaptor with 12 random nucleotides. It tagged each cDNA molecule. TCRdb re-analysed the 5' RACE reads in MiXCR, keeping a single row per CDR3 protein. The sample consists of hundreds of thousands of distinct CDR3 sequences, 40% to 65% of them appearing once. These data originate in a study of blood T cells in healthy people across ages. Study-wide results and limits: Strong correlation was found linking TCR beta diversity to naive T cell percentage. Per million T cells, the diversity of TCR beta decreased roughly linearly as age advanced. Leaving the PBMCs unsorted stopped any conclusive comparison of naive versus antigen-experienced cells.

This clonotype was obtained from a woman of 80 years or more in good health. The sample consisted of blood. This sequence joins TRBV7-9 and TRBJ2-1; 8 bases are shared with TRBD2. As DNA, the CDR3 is TGTGCCAGCAGCTTAGCCGTAGCGGGGTACAATGAGCAGTTCTTC. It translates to CASSLAVAGYNEQFF.